This T cell receptor (beta chain) appears in the sequencing data of a study of OX40 agonist ivuxolimab in advanced cancers. Overall study: It was ivuxolimab, an agonistic anti-OX40 (CD134) antibody, that patients were treated with. Patients in dose escalation had liver, melanoma, kidney or head and neck cancers. The mean age was roughly 60 years, ranging from about 20 to 79, with less than 90% of participants male.

Generated by immunoSEQ multiplex PCR, the TCRdb table keeps only in-frame clones and is missing some. The sample consists of around 48,000 clones, around 84% of them appearing once. The CDR3 totals 16 residues. CDR1 and CDR2 from the germline V gene are SGHRS and YFSETQ. V was trimmed by 2 bases and J by 3 bases, leaving 18 bases between them. Patients with a history of autoimmune disease or on systemic immunosuppression were excluded. This TCR was recovered from an adult with an advanced solid tumor such as melanoma, head and neck, liver or kidney cancer. The material sequenced was CD4+ or CD8+ T cells sorted from blood, taken in a trial of the OX40 agonist ivuxolimab. V usage is TRBV5-1 and J usage is TRBJ2-7; a weak D match, TRBD1 (6 bases). The CDR3 DNA reads TGCGCCAGCAGCTTTAGTATTGTGGGGGCGAACTACGAGCAGTACTTC. Protein product: CASSFSIVGANYEQYF.